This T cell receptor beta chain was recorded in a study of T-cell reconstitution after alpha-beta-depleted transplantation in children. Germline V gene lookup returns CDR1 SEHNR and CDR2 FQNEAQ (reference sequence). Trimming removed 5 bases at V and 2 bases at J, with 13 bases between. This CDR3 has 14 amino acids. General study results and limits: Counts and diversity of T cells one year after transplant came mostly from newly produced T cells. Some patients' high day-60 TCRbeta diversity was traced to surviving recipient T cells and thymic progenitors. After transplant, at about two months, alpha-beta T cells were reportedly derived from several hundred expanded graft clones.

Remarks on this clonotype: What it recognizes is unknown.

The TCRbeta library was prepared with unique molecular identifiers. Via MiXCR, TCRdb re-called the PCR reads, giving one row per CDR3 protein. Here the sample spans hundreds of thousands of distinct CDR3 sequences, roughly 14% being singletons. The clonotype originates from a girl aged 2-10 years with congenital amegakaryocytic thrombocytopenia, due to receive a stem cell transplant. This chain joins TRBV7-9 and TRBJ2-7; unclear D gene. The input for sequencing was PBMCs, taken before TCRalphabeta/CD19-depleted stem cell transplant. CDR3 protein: CASSPPRSPYEQYF. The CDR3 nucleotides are TGTGCCAGCAGCCCCCCCCGTTCTCCCTACGAGCAGTACTTC.